These T cell receptor beta chains were read from a single sample in a study of tumour-infiltrating T cells in Burkitt lymphoma. Assay used: immunoSEQ multiplex PCR; TCRdb lists only in-frame clones, some missing. The sample includes 11,000 to 15,000 clones, roughly 80% seen only once; the top ten take more than 5.5%. Sequencing input: tumor tissue. The receptors derive from a human donor with diffuse large B-cell lymphoma. The CDR3 runs from the conserved cysteine through the conserved F or W. The order of the fields is clone size, V gene, J gene, D gene, CDR3 length, CDR3 DNA, CDR3 protein. A D gene is named only where the DNA matches it firmly. A row's size may be missing; if present it is once, few, many or a size class.

-	TRBV28	TRBJ1-1	-	18	TGTGCCAGCAGTCGTGGGTGGCTGAGCAAAGTGCCGAACACTGAAGCTTTCTTT	CASSRGWLSKVPNTEAFF
-	TRBV28	TRBJ2-7	TRBD1	14	TGTGCCAGTTTCCCGGACAGGGGTCGCTACGAGCAGTACTTC	CASFPDRGRYEQYF
-	TRBV15	TRBJ2-7	-	15	TGTGCCACCAGCAGCCCAGACGTGCCTTCCTACGGGCAGTACTTC	CATSSPDVPSYGQYF
-	TRBV7-2	TRBJ1-2	-	14	TGTGCCAGCAGCCCGAACGGGGGGGTCGTCGGCTACACCTTC	CASSPNGGVVGYTF
-	TRBV21-1	TRBJ2-2	-	14	TGTGCCAGCAGCGGTCCCCGAGACACCGGGGAGCTGTTTTTT	CASSGPRDTGELFF
-	TRBV13	TRBJ2-4	-	14	TGTGCCAGCAGCCCCAGGGGAGCCAAAAACATTCAGTACTTC	CASSPRGAKNIQYF
-	TRBV28	TRBJ2-7	-	13	TGTGCCAGCAGTTACTCCAATGTGGACGAGCAGTACTTC	CASSYSNVDEQYF
-	TRBV14	TRBJ1-1	-	14	TGTGCCAGCAGCCAAGAACCGGCCGGGGCTGAAGCTTTCTTT	CASSQEPAGAEAFF
-	TRBV9	TRBJ1-1	-	14	TGTGCCAGCAGCGAGGGATGGGGGGTCCCCGAAGCTTTCTTT	CASSEGWGVPEAFF
-	TRBV9	TRBJ2-1	-	14	TGTGCCAGCAGCGTAGTTGAGGGTTTCGATGAGCAGTTCTTC	CASSVVEGFDEQFF
-	TRBV7-6	TRBJ1-4	-	15	TGTGCCAGCAGCTTATGGCCAGCAACTAATGAAAAACTGTTTTTT	CASSLWPATNEKLFF
-	TRBV7-8	TRBJ1-2	-	15	TGTGCCAGCAGCTCCCCCTTGGGGTTTAACTATGGCTACACCTTC	CASSSPLGFNYGYTF
few	TRBV29-1	TRBJ1-1	TRBD1	14	TGCAGCGAAGCCGAGACAGGGAGGAACACTGAAGCTTTCTTT	CSEAETGRNTEAFF
few	TRBV27	TRBJ2-4	-	13	TGTGCCAGCGGTTTGAGGGTGGAGGACATTCAGTACTTC	CASGLRVEDIQYF
-	TRBV15	TRBJ1-4	-	13	TGTGCCACCAGCAGGAAAACCGGGGAAAAACTGTTTTTT	CATSRKTGEKLFF
-	TRBV19	TRBJ2-2	-	15	TGTGCCAGTAGTATAAGGACGGTAAACACCGGGGAGCTGTTTTTT	CASSIRTVNTGELFF
few	TRBV9	TRBJ2-3	-	17	TGTGCCAGCAGCTTCCGTTTGACATACGACGGGGAAGATACGCAGTATTTT	CASSFRLTYDGEDTQYF
-	TRBV9	TRBJ2-7	TRBD2	18	TGTGCCAGCAGCGGGGGGGGACTAGCGGGAGTGTCCCCCTACGAGCAGTACTTC	CASSGGGLAGVSPYEQYF
-	TRBV9	TRBJ2-6	-	15	TGTGCCAGCGTACGGAGCTCGGTTGGGGCCAACGTCCTGACTTTC	CASVRSSVGANVLTF
-	TRBV4-2	TRBJ1-1	-	13	TGTGCCAGCAGCCCCGTTATGAACACTGAAGCTTTCTTT	CASSPVMNTEAFF
-	TRBV30	TRBJ1-1	-	13	TGTGCCTGGAGTACCAGTGTGAACACTGAAGCTTTCTTT	CAWSTSVNTEAFF
-	TRBV18	TRBJ1-1	-	13	TGTGCCAGCTCGTCGAAGGAGGACACTGAAGCTTTCTTT	CASSSKEDTEAFF
-	TRBV19	TRBJ1-3	-	14	TGTGCCACTCAAAAGGGCACAACTGGAAACACCATATATTTT	CATQKGTTGNTIYF
-	TRBV11-3	TRBJ1-1	-	14	TGTGCCAGCAGCTTAAATAGGCAGAACACTGAAGCTTTCTTT	CASSLNRQNTEAFF
-	TRBV19	TRBJ1-1	-	13	TGTGCCAGTAGTATCTCGGGGCTCACTGAAGCTTTCTTT	CASSISGLTEAFF
few	TRBV10-1	TRBJ2-1	TRBD2	16	TGCGCCAGCAGCCCCGGACTAGCGAGCTCCTACAATGAGCAGTTCTTC	CASSPGLASSYNEQFF
-	TRBV19	TRBJ1-1	-	13	TGTGCCAGTAGTATACAGATGAACACTGAAGCTTTCTTT	CASSIQMNTEAFF
-	TRBV25-1	TRBJ1-1	-	14	TGTGCCAGCAGTGAAATGGGGGGGAACACTGAAGCTTTCTTT	CASSEMGGNTEAFF
-	TRBV11-3	TRBJ2-5	-	18	TGTGCCAGCAGCTTAGCGTTTGGGGGCCCTAGTTACCAAGAGACCCAGTACTTC	CASSLAFGGPSYQETQYF
once	TRBV7-9	TRBJ1-1	-	13	TGTGCCAGCAGCTTTCGGGGTAACACTGAAGCTTTCTTT	CASSFRGNTEAFF
-	TRBV7-6	TRBJ1-1	TRBD1	14	TGTGCCAGCAGCACATCAGGGGGGAACACTGAAGCTTTCTTT	CASSTSGGNTEAFF
-	TRBV29-1	TRBJ2-1	-	14	TGCAGCGTTGGTCGGGGTCCGGCCTACAATGAGCAGTTCTTC	CSVGRGPAYNEQFF
-	TRBV2	TRBJ1-1	-	14	TGTGCCAGCAGGGCGAGGGGGGGAGGGACTGAAGCTTTCTTT	CASRARGGGTEAFF
-	TRBV11-3	TRBJ1-1	-	12	TGTGCCAGCAGCTTCCAGGGTACTGAAGCTTTCTTT	CASSFQGTEAFF
-	TRBV19	TRBJ1-2	-	16	TGTGCCAGTACCCCCCAAGGGGCAGGGCTACGATATGGCTACACCTTC	CASTPQGAGLRYGYTF
-	TRBV18	TRBJ2-1	TRBD1	14	TGTGCCAGCTCATGGACAGGGTACTACAATGAGCAGTTCTTC	CASSWTGYYNEQFF
-	TRBV19	TRBJ1-2	-	15	TGTGCCAGTAGTATACCCCCATCAGGCAGCTATGGCTACACCTTC	CASSIPPSGSYGYTF
-	TRBV28	TRBJ2-2	TRBD1	16	TGTGCCAGCAGTGCCGGGACAGGGGGCAGCACCGGGGAGCTGTTTTTT	CASSAGTGGSTGELFF
-	TRBV19	TRBJ1-3	-	15	TGTGCCAGTAGCCACGCAGAATCAGCTGGAAACACCATATATTTT	CASSHAESAGNTIYF
-	TRBV7-9	TRBJ1-2	TRBD1	14	TGTGCCAGCAGCCCCACAGGGGATTACTATGGCTACACCTTC	CASSPTGDYYGYTF